The 3 T cell receptor beta chains presented below share a single source sample, sequenced in a study of regulatory T cells in long-lasting Graves disease. TCR beta libraries were built with iRepertoire HTBI primers and Arm-PCR of CDR3 regions. TCRdb fed the multiplex PCR reads into MiXCR, producing one record per CDR3 protein. The sample includes 510,000 or so distinct CDR3 sequences, around 12% of them seen just once. Time point meaning: newly diagnosed GD, antithyroid drugs for less than 3 months. Isolated PBMC RNA provided the starting material for the TCR library. This sample was shared with a second study, whose subject was T cells in Graves' hyperthyroidism and ophthalmopathy.

The sequencing used peripheral blood mononuclear cells (PBMCs), collected at new diagnosis, from a patient treated with antithyroid drugs. All receptors come from a woman in her twenties or thirties with Graves disease.

In its sample, this clonotype was seen many times. The chain recombines TRBV3-1 with TRBJ1-6; no firm D call. CDR3 length: 18 residues. Germline V CDR1 and CDR2: LGHDT, YNNKEL (reference sequence). The germline V and J ends were trimmed by 4 bases and 9 bases, with 25 bases remaining between them. The CDR3 spells CASSPGLSGESFSSPLHF. Here the CDR3 DNA reads TGTGCCAGCAGCCCAGGATTGAGTGGCGAATCATTTTCTTCACCCCTCCACTTT.

Points on this clonotype: A far larger clone is one nucleotide away, so this likely arose from a read error. V gene TRBV7-2 combines with J gene TRBJ2-3; 9 positions match TRBD1. From germline, CDR1 is SGHTA and CDR2 FQGNSA. CDR3 length equals 16 residues. Here the CDR3 DNA reads TGTGTCAGCACCCTAAGCAGGACAGGGGGCACAGATACGCAGTATTTT. Residues: CVSTLSRTGGTDTQYF. Full variable domain (outside the CDR3, taken from reference TRBV7-2 and TRBJ2-3): GAGVSQSPSNKVTEKGKDVELRCDPISGHTALYWYRQSLGQGLEFLIYFQGNSAPDKSGLPSDRFSAERTGGSVSTLTIQRTQQEDSAVYLCVSTLSRTGGTDTQYFGPGTRLTVL.

The chain is built from TRBV4-2 and TRBJ1-2; D remains ambiguous. The V gene's germline CDR1 is LGHNA and CDR2 YNFKEQ. The CDR3 extends over 15 amino acids. Trimming took off 0 bases at V and 6 bases at J, with 14 bases between the two ends. CDR3 nucleotides: TGTGCCAGCAGCCAAGAGGCTCGGCAGACCCATGGCTACACCTTC. It translates to CASSQEARQTHGYTF.